This is a list of T cell receptor beta chains from one sample in a study of cytomegalovirus exposure and HLA in healthy donors. Sequencing used immunoSEQ multiplex PCR; TCRdb keeps in-frame clones, though not all of them. Of around 130,000 clones in the sample, over 85% are singletons; the top ten hold around 3.1%. Sequenced: PBMCs. These receptors were collected from a man aged 25-40 years in good health and CMV-seronegative. Each CDR3 is given with its conserved first and last residue. The order of the fields is V gene, clone size, J gene, D gene, CDR3 protein, CDR3 DNA. The D gene is left open where the match is weak. Clone size is stated in some rows and not others, as once, few, many or a class when expanded.

v_gene: TRBV7-9
abundance: .
j_gene: TRBJ1-4
d_gene: .
CDR3aa: CASSAWDSGGEKLFF
CDR3nt: TGTGCCAGCAGCGCCTGGGACTCTGGAGGGGAAAAACTGTTTTTT

v_gene: TRBV5-8
abundance: .
j_gene: TRBJ1-6
d_gene: TRBD1
CDR3aa: CASSTGQGHSPLHF
CDR3nt: TGTGCCAGCAGCACGGGACAGGGACATTCACCCCTCCACTTT

v_gene: TRBV13
abundance: .
j_gene: TRBJ2-1
d_gene: .
CDR3aa: CASSSNLDEKVFF
CDR3nt: TGTGCCAGCAGCTCGAACCTAGATGAGAAGGTGTTCTTC

v_gene: TRBV28
abundance: .
j_gene: TRBJ2-7
d_gene: TRBD1
CDR3aa: CASSYRGGEQYF
CDR3nt: TGTGCCAGCAGCTACAGGGGTGGGGAGCAGTACTTC

v_gene: TRBV6-1
abundance: .
j_gene: TRBJ1-4
d_gene: .
CDR3aa: CASSPAGGEKLFF
CDR3nt: TGTGCCAGCAGCCCCGCGGGGGGCGAAAAACTGTTTTTT

v_gene: TRBV18
abundance: .
j_gene: TRBJ1-5
d_gene: .
CDR3aa: CASSRGGNNQPQHF
CDR3nt: TGTGCCAGCTCCCGGGGAGGAAACAATCAGCCCCAGCATTTT

v_gene: TRBV2
abundance: .
j_gene: TRBJ2-7
d_gene: .
CDR3aa: CASSELGRYEQYF
CDR3nt: TGTGCCAGCAGTGAACTGGGGCGATACGAGCAGTACTTC

v_gene: TRBV4-2
abundance: .
j_gene: TRBJ2-7
d_gene: TRBD2
CDR3aa: CASSPPGLDSYEQYF
CDR3nt: TGTGCCAGCAGCCCGCCGGGACTAGACTCCTACGAGCAGTACTTC

v_gene: TRBV29-1
abundance: .
j_gene: TRBJ1-4
d_gene: .
CDR3aa: CSAKDKSRLFF
CDR3nt: TGCAGCGCCAAGGACAAATCAAGGCTGTTTTTT

v_gene: TRBV7-6
abundance: .
j_gene: TRBJ2-1
d_gene: TRBD2
CDR3aa: CASSSPAVTPGLSSNEQFF
CDR3nt: TGTGCCAGCAGCTCCCCGGCAGTCACACCGGGACTATCCTCCAATGAGCAGTTCTTC

v_gene: TRBV27
abundance: .
j_gene: TRBJ1-2
d_gene: TRBD1
CDR3aa: CASSLAQGAQYGYTF
CDR3nt: TGTGCCAGCAGTTTAGCCCAGGGGGCGCAATATGGCTACACCTTC

v_gene: TRBV19
abundance: .
j_gene: TRBJ1-1
d_gene: .
CDR3aa: CASSIMAVNTEAFF
CDR3nt: TGTGCCAGTAGTATCATGGCCGTGAACACTGAAGCTTTCTTT

v_gene: TRBV18
abundance: .
j_gene: TRBJ2-7
d_gene: TRBD1
CDR3aa: CASSRKTALTGAHSSYEQYF
CDR3nt: TGTGCCAGCTCCAGGAAGACGGCCCTGACAGGGGCGCATAGCTCCTACGAGCAGTACTTC

v_gene: TRBV2
abundance: .
j_gene: TRBJ1-3
d_gene: .
CDR3aa: CASSVQTDGNTIYF
CDR3nt: TGTGCCAGCAGTGTACAGACCGATGGAAACACCATATATTTT

v_gene: TRBV6-5
abundance: once
j_gene: TRBJ1-5
d_gene: TRBD1
CDR3aa: CASSYDRGRPQHF
CDR3nt: TGTGCCAGCAGTTACGACAGGGGAAGGCCCCAGCATTTT

v_gene: TRBV7-2
abundance: .
j_gene: TRBJ2-7
d_gene: TRBD1
CDR3aa: CASSLVSGTDPHEQYF
CDR3nt: TGTGCCAGCAGCTTAGTATCCGGGACAGATCCTCACGAGCAGTACTTC

v_gene: TRBV19
abundance: .
j_gene: TRBJ1-2
d_gene: TRBD1
CDR3aa: CATGQGAVYGYTF
CDR3nt: TGTGCCACCGGACAGGGGGCTGTCTATGGCTACACCTTC

v_gene: TRBV27
abundance: .
j_gene: TRBJ2-2
d_gene: .
CDR3aa: CASSLSGVVTGELFF
CDR3nt: TGTGCCAGCAGTTTATCAGGGGTGGTCACCGGGGAGCTGTTTTTT

v_gene: TRBV14
abundance: .
j_gene: TRBJ2-7
d_gene: TRBD1
CDR3aa: CASSPIGGSYEQYF
CDR3nt: TGTGCCAGCAGCCCGATAGGGGGCAGCTACGAGCAGTACTTC

v_gene: TRBV28
abundance: .
j_gene: TRBJ2-5
d_gene: .
CDR3aa: CASSPTGLLETQYF
CDR3nt: TGTGCCAGCAGTCCGACAGGCTTGTTGGAGACCCAGTACTTC

v_gene: TRBV19
abundance: .
j_gene: TRBJ2-6
d_gene: .
CDR3aa: CASRAGVSSGANVLTF
CDR3nt: TGTGCCAGTAGGGCAGGGGTTAGCTCTGGGGCCAACGTCCTGACTTTC

v_gene: TRBV6-5
abundance: .
j_gene: TRBJ1-2
d_gene: TRBD1
CDR3aa: CASSYSDRNYGYTF
CDR3nt: TGTGCCAGCAGTTATTCGGACAGGAACTATGGCTACACCTTC

v_gene: TRBV4-2
abundance: .
j_gene: TRBJ1-5
d_gene: .
CDR3aa: CASSQLGGGRQPQHF
CDR3nt: TGTGCCAGCAGTCAACTGGGAGGGGGACGGCAGCCCCAGCATTTT

v_gene: TRBV9
abundance: .
j_gene: TRBJ2-5
d_gene: TRBD1
CDR3aa: CASSGGQGAAWETQYF
CDR3nt: TGTGCCAGCAGCGGGGGACAGGGGGCGGCTTGGGAGACCCAGTACTTC

v_gene: TRBV4-2
abundance: .
j_gene: TRBJ2-7
d_gene: TRBD2
CDR3aa: CASRLLGTSESYEQYF
CDR3nt: TGTGCCAGCAGACTTCTCGGGACTAGCGAATCCTACGAGCAGTACTTC

v_gene: TRBV27
abundance: .
j_gene: TRBJ1-3
d_gene: TRBD1
CDR3aa: CASSRTGGTSGNTIYF
CDR3nt: TGTGCCAGCAGCCGGACAGGGGGGACTTCTGGAAACACCATATATTTT

v_gene: TRBV5-1
abundance: once
j_gene: TRBJ2-7
d_gene: .
CDR3aa: CASSPPSSYEQYF
CDR3nt: TGCGCCAGCAGCCCACCCAGCTCCTACGAGCAGTACTTC

v_gene: TRBV6-5
abundance: .
j_gene: TRBJ1-4
d_gene: .
CDR3aa: CASSYSSTNEKLFF
CDR3nt: TGTGCCAGCAGTTACTCTTCGACTAATGAAAAACTGTTTTTT

v_gene: TRBV27
abundance: once
j_gene: TRBJ2-5
d_gene: .
CDR3aa: CASSPRTTQETQYF
CDR3nt: TGTGCCAGCAGTCCCCGGACTACGCAAGAGACCCAGTACTTC

v_gene: TRBV7-6
abundance: .
j_gene: TRBJ2-1
d_gene: TRBD2
CDR3aa: CASSNGLAGGPYNEQFF
CDR3nt: TGTGCCAGCAGCAACGGACTAGCGGGGGGCCCCTACAATGAGCAGTTCTTC

v_gene: TRBV28
abundance: .
j_gene: TRBJ1-1
d_gene: .
CDR3aa: CASSRGWRDEAFF
CDR3nt: TGTGCCAGCAGTAGGGGTTGGAGGGACGAAGCTTTCTTT

v_gene: TRBV4-3
abundance: .
j_gene: TRBJ2-7
d_gene: .
CDR3aa: CASSPTSGPGNYEQYF
CDR3nt: TGCGCCAGCAGCCCCACTTCAGGGCCAGGGAACTACGAGCAGTACTTC

v_gene: TRBV5-1
abundance: .
j_gene: TRBJ2-2
d_gene: .
CDR3aa: CASKEGAVTGELFF
CDR3nt: TGCGCCAGCAAGGAGGGGGCGGTCACCGGGGAGCTGTTTTTT

v_gene: TRBV6-6
abundance: .
j_gene: TRBJ2-7
d_gene: TRBD1
CDR3aa: CASSYSAGGIYEQYF
CDR3nt: TGTGCCAGCAGTTACTCCGCAGGGGGCATCTACGAGCAGTACTTC

v_gene: TRBV18
abundance: .
j_gene: TRBJ1-1
d_gene: .
CDR3aa: CASSPRGDMNTEAFF
CDR3nt: TGTGCCAGCTCACCACGTGGGGACATGAACACTGAAGCTTTCTTT

v_gene: TRBV29-1
abundance: .
j_gene: TRBJ2-7
d_gene: .
CDR3aa: CSVASQGYSYEQYF
CDR3nt: TGCAGCGTTGCTTCCCAGGGGTATTCCTACGAGCAGTACTTC

v_gene: TRBV11-2
abundance: .
j_gene: TRBJ2-7
d_gene: TRBD2
CDR3aa: CASRFTSGALSEQYF
CDR3nt: TGTGCCAGCAGATTTACTAGCGGGGCCCTCTCCGAGCAGTACTTC

v_gene: TRBV6-5
abundance: .
j_gene: TRBJ1-6
d_gene: TRBD1
CDR3aa: CASSGGTGGSPLHF
CDR3nt: TGTGCCAGCAGTGGAGGGACAGGGGGGTCACCCCTCCACTTT

v_gene: TRBV5-4
abundance: .
j_gene: TRBJ2-6
d_gene: TRBD1
CDR3aa: CASSPGTGGAGANVLTF
CDR3nt: TGTGCCAGCAGCCCCGGGACAGGGGGAGCTGGGGCCAACGTCCTGACTTTC

v_gene: TRBV15
abundance: .
j_gene: TRBJ2-5
d_gene: TRBD1
CDR3aa: CATSRWNRGFQETQYF
CDR3nt: TGTGCCACCAGCAGATGGAACAGGGGCTTCCAAGAGACCCAGTACTTC

v_gene: TRBV7-3
abundance: .
j_gene: TRBJ2-6
d_gene: .
CDR3aa: CASSWTAGANVLTF
CDR3nt: TGTGCCAGCAGCTGGACAGCGGGGGCCAACGTCCTGACTTTC

v_gene: TRBV4-1
abundance: .
j_gene: TRBJ1-3
d_gene: TRBD1
CDR3aa: CASSRRGDRESGNTIYF
CDR3nt: TGCGCCAGCAGCCGAAGAGGGGACAGGGAATCTGGAAACACCATATATTTT

v_gene: TRBV5-1
abundance: .
j_gene: TRBJ2-1
d_gene: .
CDR3aa: CASSLEGELTYNEQFF
CDR3nt: TGCGCCAGCAGCTTGGAAGGGGAACTAACCTACAATGAGCAGTTCTTC

v_gene: TRBV29-1
abundance: .
j_gene: TRBJ2-2
d_gene: .
CDR3aa: CSVVTENTGELFF
CDR3nt: TGCAGCGTTGTGACAGAGAACACCGGGGAGCTGTTTTTT

v_gene: TRBV11-2
abundance: .
j_gene: TRBJ2-5
d_gene: .
CDR3aa: CASSLPARETQYF
CDR3nt: TGTGCCAGCAGCTTACCAGCGAGGGAGACCCAGTACTTC

v_gene: TRBV27
abundance: once
j_gene: TRBJ2-1
d_gene: .
CDR3aa: CASSLGAAGPEIYNEQFF
CDR3nt: TGTGCCAGCAGTTTAGGAGCTGCGGGGCCGGAAATCTACAATGAGCAGTTCTTC

v_gene: TRBV28
abundance: .
j_gene: TRBJ1-2
d_gene: .
CDR3aa: CASSFGDLTGNYGYTF
CDR3nt: TGTGCCAGCAGTTTCGGCGATTTGACGGGAAACTATGGCTACACCTTC

v_gene: TRBV4-2
abundance: .
j_gene: TRBJ1-4
d_gene: .
CDR3aa: CASSRQINEKLFF
CDR3nt: TGTGCCAGCAGCCGGCAGATTAATGAAAAACTGTTTTTT

v_gene: TRBV2
abundance: .
j_gene: TRBJ2-7
d_gene: .
CDR3aa: CASRVLAATIYEQYF
CDR3nt: TGTGCCAGCAGGGTCTTAGCGGCAACTATCTACGAGCAGTACTTC

v_gene: TRBV7-2
abundance: few
j_gene: TRBJ2-7
d_gene: TRBD1
CDR3aa: CASSFKGADEQYF
CDR3nt: TGTGCCAGCAGCTTTAAGGGGGCAGACGAGCAGTACTTC

v_gene: TRBV29-1
abundance: .
j_gene: TRBJ1-2
d_gene: .
CDR3aa: CSVEPEWNYGYTF
CDR3nt: TGCAGCGTTGAACCCGAGTGGAACTATGGCTACACCTTC

v_gene: TRBV30
abundance: .
j_gene: TRBJ1-2
d_gene: .
CDR3aa: CAWSILTLGYTF
CDR3nt: TGTGCCTGGAGTATACTGACTCTAGGCTACACCTTC